The 30 T cell receptor beta chains in this list originate from one sample, sequenced in a study of T cell responses to AZD1222 COVID-19 vaccine. The repertoire was sequenced with immunoSEQ multiplex PCR; TCRdb's copy has only in-frame clones and lacks some. The repertoire holds around 140,000 clones, about 90% seen once, with 3.5% to 4.5% in the top ten. The material was peripheral blood, obtained 28 days after the second AZD1222 dose. These receptors all come from an adult who received the AZD1222 COVID-19 vaccine.

The chain joins TRBV7-2 to TRBJ2-3; 7 nucleotides line up with TRBD2. V dropped 5 bases and J dropped 4; count of bases not matched to a gene: 6. CDR1 and CDR2 (germline): SGHTA, FQGNSA. The CDR3 has 14 amino acids. The chain's CDR3 is CASSPGLVADTQYF. The CDR3 nucleotides are TGTGCCAGCAGCCCTGGACTAGTCGCAGATACGCAGTATTTT. Filled out from reference TRBV7-2 and TRBJ2-3, the complete variable domain reads GAGVSQSPSNKVTEKGKDVELRCDPISGHTALYWYRQSLGQGLEFLIYFQGNSAPDKSGLPSDRFSAERTGGSVSTLTIQRTQQEDSAVYLCASSPGLVADTQYFGPGTRLTVL.

This chain uses TRBV28 with TRBJ2-7, with a possible D match to TRBD1 (5 bases). Per the germline V gene, CDR1 is MDHEN and CDR2 is SYDVKM. CDR3 length: 14 residues. Deletions cut 6 bases from V and 0 bases from J, with 12 bases between. The CDR3 sequence is CASRHRLSSYEQYF. CDR3 nucleotide sequence: TGTGCCAGCAGGCACAGGCTCAGCTCCTACGAGCAGTACTTC.

The rearrangement joins TRBV4-3 to TRBJ1-1; no reliable D call. V lost 3 bases and J lost 2, with 16 bases in between. CDR1 LGHNA and CDR2 YSLEER come from the germline V gene. CDR3 length: 16 amino acids. CDR3 loop: CASSQGGFGDNTEAFF. The CDR3 nucleotides read TGCGCCAGCAGCCAGGGAGGGTTCGGCGACAACACTGAAGCTTTCTTT.

The rearrangement links TRBV18 to TRBJ2-2; weak D call: TRBD1 (5 bases). In germline, CDR1 is KGHSH, CDR2 LQKENI. The CDR3 sequence is 16 residues long. V was cut by 5 bases and J by 0 bases, with 13 bases left in between. The CDR3 region has the DNA TGTGCCAGCTCAGTTTGGACACCGACGAACACCGGGGAGCTGTTTTTT. It specifies CASSVWTPTNTGELFF.

The V call is TRBV5-4, the J call TRBJ2-1, with 10 bases identical to TRBD1. The germline V gene encodes CDR1 SGHNT and CDR2 YYREEE (reference sequence). CDR3 size: 15 residues. J gave up 4 bases and V 4 bases, and 5 bases lay outside the gene matches. The CDR3 coding sequence is TGTGCCAGCAGCGCCCGGGACAGGGGATACAATGAGCAGTTCTTC. Protein sequence: CASSARDRGYNEQFF.

This clone was detected only a few times. The chain has TRBV4-2 and TRBJ2-7, with a weak D call TRBD1 (5 bases). Germline V gene lookup returns CDR1 LGHNA and CDR2 YNFKEQ. Trimming left V 1 base short and J 0 bases short, with 10 bases between. The CDR3 loop spans 15 amino acids. The CDR3 nucleotides are TGTGCCAGCAGCCAAGTGAAGGGGATCTCCTACGAGCAGTACTTC. Residues: CASSQVKGISYEQYF.

The chain employs TRBV25-1 and TRBJ2-7, with no clear D. CDR1 and CDR2 (germline): MGHDK, SYGVNS. With 0 bases removed from V and 5 bases from J, the gap between germline ends came to 8 bases. The CDR3 covers 13 residues. The CDR3 loop reads CASSEYGPDEQYF. Here the CDR3 DNA reads TGTGCCAGCAGTGAATATGGCCCGGACGAGCAGTACTTC.

The CDR3 region has the DNA TGTGCCAGCTTGACAGGGTCGAACACCGGGGAGCTGTTTTTT. It codes for CASLTGSNTGELFF. This sequence joins TRBV5-6 and TRBJ2-2; TRBD1 agrees at 7 bases. Unmatched junction bases numbered 3, after V lost 7 bases and J lost 0 bases. Germline CDR1 reads SGHDT; CDR2 reads YYEEEE. The CDR3 totals 14 residues.

The chain recombines TRBV7-2 with TRBJ2-7; no firm D call. The V end was cut by 6 bases, the J end by 6 bases, with 15 bases between. Germline V gene lookup returns CDR1 SGHTA and CDR2 FQGNSA. This CDR3 contains 13 residues. The CDR3 loop reads CASRVGSQVEQYF. The CDR3 DNA reads as TGTGCCAGCAGGGTAGGAAGCCAGGTCGAGCAGTACTTC.

V usage is TRBV11-1 and J usage is TRBJ1-1; 7 bases are shared with TRBD1. Germline CDR1 and CDR2: SGHAT and FQDESV (reference sequence). Trimming cost V 5 bases and J 3 bases; bases outside gene matches: 9. This CDR3 region has 15 residues. CDR3 in DNA: TGTGCCAGCAGCCCGACAGGGTTCGGGGACACTGAAGCTTTCTTT. Its translation: CASSPTGFGDTEAFF. Using reference TRBV11-1 and TRBJ1-1 for the parts outside the CDR3, the full variable domain is EAEVAQSPRYKITEKSQAVAFWCDPISGHATLYWYRQILGQGPELLVQFQDESVVDDSQLPKDRFSAERLKGVDSTLKIQPAELGDSAMYLCASSPTGFGDTEAFFGQGTRLTVV.

This chain connects TRBV28 to TRBJ1-2, with 12 bases fitting TRBD1. CDR1 and CDR2 from the germline V gene are MDHEN and SYDVKM. With 5 bases clipped from V and 7 bases from J, the junction kept 20 bases outside the gene matches. This CDR3 region has 19 residues. CDR3 in amino acids: CASSRPGGTGGRVGGGYTF. Here the CDR3 DNA reads TGTGCCAGCAGTCGCCCCGGCGGGACAGGGGGCAGGGTTGGTGGTGGCTACACCTTC.

The chain recombines TRBV6-5 with TRBJ2-7; D is unresolved. Germline V gene lookup returns CDR1 MNHEY and CDR2 SVGAGI. Trimming removed 4 bases from V and 2 bases from J, with 6 bases in between. The CDR3 covers 12 residues. CDR3 DNA: TGTGCCAGCAGTTCCCCAGCCTACGAGCAGTACTTC. Residues: CASSSPAYEQYF.

This chain joins TRBV5-1 and TRBJ2-5; perhaps TRBD2 as D (6 bases). From germline, CDR1 is SGHRS and CDR2 YFSETQ. The V end was cut by 0 bases, the J end by 7 bases, with 13 bases between. The CDR3 has 14 amino acids. This CDR3 reads CASSLGGGDVTQYF. DNA of the CDR3: TGCGCCAGCAGCTTGGGGGGAGGCGACGTGACCCAGTACTTC.

This sequence joins TRBV2 and TRBJ1-6; 7 nucleotides line up with TRBD1. After removal of 6 bases from V and 8 bases from J, the junction contained 7 bases not matched to a gene. The CDR3 is made up of 14 amino acids. Germline CDR1 and CDR2: SNHLY and FYNNEI. The DNA for the CDR3 is TGTGCCAGCAGCGTGACAGGGCCCGATTCACCCCTCCACTTT. Translating it yields CASSVTGPDSPLHF. Drawing the rest from reference TRBV2 and TRBJ1-6, the complete variable domain is EPEVTQTPSHQVTQMGQEVILRCVPISNHLYFYWYRQILGQKVEFLVSFYNNEISEKSEIFDDQFSVERPDGSNFTLKIRSTKLEDSAMYFCASSVTGPDSPLHFGNGTRLTVT.

J is TRBJ2-2 and V is TRBV2, with 7 bases aligning to TRBD1. This CDR3 comprises 15 residues. With 8 bases clipped from V and 4 bases from J, the junction kept 10 bases outside the gene matches. Looked up from germline, CDR1 is SNHLY and CDR2 is FYNNEI. The DNA of the CDR3 is TGTGCCAGCGAGTCGCCCGACAGGGCCACCGGGGAGCTGTTTTTT. Translation gives CASESPDRATGELFF.

This clone has just one count. The rearrangement links TRBV12-3 or TRBV12-4 to TRBJ2-3; D gene unclear. The CDR3 runs 12 residues. The V end lost 2 bases, the J end lost 4 bases, and 4 bases lay between the germline ends. CDR3 sequence reads: CASSLFPDTQYF. In DNA form, the CDR3 reads TGTGCCAGCAGTTTATTCCCAGATACGCAGTATTTT.

J is TRBJ2-7 and V is TRBV14; maybe TRBD2 (8 bases). This CDR3 region has 18 residues. V was trimmed by 4 bases and J by 4 bases, leaving 26 bases between them. Germline V CDR1 and CDR2: SGHDN, FVKESK. The CDR3 bases are TGTGCCAGCAGCCCCGAGACAGGGACTAGGCCGACCTTTTACGAGCAGTACTTC. Translated, it gives CASSPETGTRPTFYEQYF.

V and J are TRBV5-1 and TRBJ1-1, with D possibly matching TRBD1 (5 bases). CDR3 size: 13 residues. V shed 6 bases and J shed 5 bases, with 14 bases lying between them. The germline V gene encodes CDR1 SGHRS and CDR2 YFSETQ. The CDR3 nucleotides are TGCGCCAGCACAGGGTACGGGTGGACTGAAGCTTTCTTT. Its protein is CASTGYGWTEAFF.

The gene calls are TRBV27 and TRBJ1-2, with D hard to call. The V end lost 5 bases, the J end lost 4 bases, and 14 bases lay between the germline ends. The length of the CDR3 is 14 residues. CDR1 is MNHEY, CDR2 SMNVEV, per germline (reference sequence). CDR3 DNA sequence: TGTGCCAGCAGTCCCTGGACGTATGGCTATGGCTACACCTTC. Translated, it gives CASSPWTYGYGYTF.

J is TRBJ1-3 and V is TRBV7-8; no clear D. The germline CDR1 and CDR2 sequences are SGHVS and FQNEAQ. This CDR3 has 14 amino acids. V lost 2 bases to trimming and J lost 1 base, with 6 bases between them. CDR3 in amino acids: CASSLPASGNTIYF. CDR3 DNA sequence: TGTGCCAGCAGCTTACCCGCTTCTGGAAACACCATATATTTT. Drawing the rest from reference TRBV7-8 and TRBJ1-3, the complete variable domain is GAGVSQSPRYKVAKRGQDVALRCDPISGHVSLFWYQQALGQGPEFLTYFQNEAQLDKSGLPSDRFFAERPEGSVSTLKIQRTQQEDSAVYLCASSLPASGNTIYFGEGSWLTVV.

A few counts support this clone. This sequence joins TRBV7-9 and TRBJ1-2; 9 positions agree with TRBD1. Germline lookup yields CDR1 SEHNR and CDR2 FQNEAQ (reference sequence). V trimming: 4 bases; J trimming: 5 bases; junction bases outside the gene matches: 8. The CDR3 loop spans 15 amino acids. CDR3: CASSSVDRGGYGYTF. The CDR3 nucleotides are TGTGCCAGCAGCTCCGTGGACAGGGGTGGGTATGGCTACACCTTC.

V gene TRBV7-6 combines with J gene TRBJ2-2; TRBD2 agrees at 10 bases. This CDR3 region has 18 residues. Germline V gives CDR1 SGHVS, CDR2 FNYEAQ. V lost 5 bases and J lost 4; bases outside the gene matches: 13. The chain's CDR3 is CASSPYPGLAMSTGELFF. The CDR3 nucleotides read TGTGCCAGCAGCCCCTACCCGGGACTAGCGATGTCCACCGGGGAGCTGTTTTTT.

The genes are TRBV4-3 and TRBJ1-2, with D possibly being TRBD1 (5 bases). Looked up from germline, CDR1 is LGHNA and CDR2 is YSLEER. CDR3 size: 17 residues. V gave up 4 bases and J gave up 0 bases, with 18 bases separating them. CDR3 in DNA: TGCGCCAGCAGCCCCGGGACGGGGAGCTCTGCTAACTATGGCTACACCTTC. Translation: CASSPGTGSSANYGYTF.

This clone was found a few times. The rearrangement joins TRBV7-9 to TRBJ1-1, with D maybe TRBD1 (6 bases). The germline V gene has CDR1 SEHNR and CDR2 FQNEAQ (reference sequence). Trimming pared 5 bases from V and 0 bases from J, leaving 10 bases between. The CDR3 contains 14 residues. The CDR3 DNA sequence: TGTGCCAGCAGCACCGGACAGATGAACACTGAAGCTTTCTTT. Translating it yields CASSTGQMNTEAFF.

The chain uses TRBV2 and TRBJ1-2; D is unclear. The CDR3 consists of 11 residues. Trimming left V 7 bases short and J 8 bases short, with 11 bases between. Per germline, CDR1 SNHLY and CDR2 FYNNEI. This CDR3 reads CASIGKGGYTF. The CDR3, as DNA: TGTGCCAGCATTGGAAAAGGCGGCTACACCTTC.

The V and J genes are TRBV7-9 and TRBJ1-2; 7 nucleotides align to TRBD1. Germline V gene data show CDR1 as SEHNR and CDR2 as FQNEAQ (reference sequence). The junction had 8 bases not matched to a gene; V was cut back by 6 bases and J by 4 bases. The CDR3 covers 14 residues. The CDR3 nucleotides are TGTGCCAGCAGATATACAGGGGATCTCTATGGCTACACCTTC. Amino acid sequence: CASRYTGDLYGYTF.

The chain joins TRBV7-2 to TRBJ2-3; 11 nucleotides match TRBD2. V lost 11 bases and J lost 2; bases outside the gene matches: 6. Germline V gene lookup returns CDR1 SGHTA and CDR2 FQGNSA. The CDR3 has 14 residues. CDR3 in amino acids: CAGSGGAVTDTQYF. In DNA, the CDR3 is TGTGCCGGTAGCGGGGGGGCAGTCACAGATACGCAGTATTTT.

The rearrangement links TRBV7-2 to TRBJ1-1, with 11 positions matching TRBD1. The CDR3 sequence is 17 residues long. V was clipped by 1 base and J by 0 bases; unmatched bases: 4. The germline CDR1 and CDR2 sequences are SGHTA and FQGNSA. CDR3 DNA: TGTGCCAGCAGCTTAGAGTGGACAGGGGGCTTGAACACTGAAGCTTTCTTT. This encodes CASSLEWTGGLNTEAFF.

The chain has TRBV7-9 and TRBJ2-6; no clear D gene. Trimming took 4 bases from V and 2 from J, leaving 0 bases between them. The CDR3 contains 12 residues. Germline V CDR1 and CDR2: SEHNR, FQNEAQ (reference sequence). The CDR3 DNA follows: TGTGCCAGCAGCTCTGGGGCCAACGTCCTGACTTTC. It codes for CASSSGANVLTF.

The chain employs TRBV7-9 and TRBJ1-2; 7 bases agree with TRBD1. The germline gives CDR1 SEHNR, CDR2 FQNEAQ (reference sequence). The CDR3 is made up of 15 amino acids. V shed 10 bases and J 2 bases; nucleotides not matched to a gene: 13. The DNA for the CDR3 is TGTGCCACCATGGGGACAGACGCCAAAAACTATGGCTACACCTTC. Residues: CATMGTDAKNYGYTF. The variable domain in full, with the rest retrieved from reference TRBV7-9 and TRBJ1-2, is DTGVSQNPRHKITKRGQNVTFRCDPISEHNRLYWYRQTLGQGPEFLTYFQNEAQLEKSRLLSDRFSAERPKGSFSTLEIQRTEQGDSAMYLCATMGTDAKNYGYTFGSGTRLTVV.